The rows below give T cell receptor beta chains drawn from one sample of a study of Ad26.COV2.S vaccination and SARS-CoV-2 variants. This table comes from immunoSEQ multiplex PCR, and its TCRdb copy is limited to in-frame clones, with some not included. The data hold about 440,000 clones, with around 91% observed a single time. Sequenced material: peripheral blood, taken in a trial of Ad26.COV2.S vaccine versus placebo. The receptors here all came from a person between 18 and 60 years old who received the Ad26.COV2.S COVID-19 vaccine or a placebo. Each CDR3 is given with its conserved first and last residue. A D gene is named only where the DNA matches it firmly. For some rows the clone size is stated as once, few or many, or as a class when expanded; others skip it.

NA	TRBD1	TRBV11-2	TRBJ1-4	TGTGCCAGCAGCGCCCGACAGGGTCCTCCTAATGAAAAACTGTTTTTT	CASSARQGPPNEKLFF
NA	NA	TRBV5-8	TRBJ2-1	TGTGCCAGCAGCCCAGGGTTCTACGGTGAGCAGTTCTTC	CASSPGFYGEQFF
NA	TRBD1	TRBV5-6	TRBJ1-1	TGTGCCAGCAGCCCAAAAGACAGGGGGCTGAACACTGAAGCTTTCTTT	CASSPKDRGLNTEAFF
NA	TRBD2	TRBV19	TRBJ2-3	TGTGCCAGTAGTATCCGACTAGCGGGAAGGGATACGCAGTATTTT	CASSIRLAGRDTQYF
NA	NA	TRBV27	TRBJ2-7	TGTGCCAGCGGCCCTTTTCGGGGAAACGAGCAGTACTTC	CASGPFRGNEQYF
NA	NA	TRBV11-2	TRBJ2-1	TGTGCCAGCACGCCGCAGGGTAGCTCCTACAATGAGCAGTTCTTC	CASTPQGSSYNEQFF
NA	TRBD1	TRBV18	TRBJ2-6	TGTGCCAGCTCACCAACATGGGGACAGGGTAGCTCCTCTGGGGCCAACGTCCTGACTTTC	CASSPTWGQGSSSGANVLTF
NA	TRBD1	TRBV2	TRBJ1-4	TGTGCCAGCAGTGAGGGACAGGGCGGCACTAATGAAAAACTGTTTTTT	CASSEGQGGTNEKLFF
once	NA	TRBV27	TRBJ2-7	TGTGCCAGCGGAGCTCCGGGACAAGTCTACGAGCAGTACTTC	CASGAPGQVYEQYF
NA	TRBD2	TRBV6-2/TRBV6-3	TRBJ2-7	TGTGCCAGCAGTTACAGGGGGACTAGCGGGAGGGCCTACGAGCAGTACTTC	CASSYRGTSGRAYEQYF
NA	NA	TRBV3-1/TRBV3-2	TRBJ1-5	TGTGCCAGCAGCCCACACCGGGACAAGTTATCGCGCGATCAGCCCCAGCATTTT	CASSPHRDKLSRDQPQHF
NA	NA	TRBV28	TRBJ1-3	TGTGCCAGCAGTCTCGGCAGGGGTCGTGGAAACACCATATATTTT	CASSLGRGRGNTIYF
NA	TRBD2	TRBV3-1/TRBV3-2	TRBJ2-3	TGTGCCAGCAGCCGGCTAGCGGGATTGGGAAGCACAGATACGCAGTATTTT	CASSRLAGLGSTDTQYF
NA	NA	TRBV28	TRBJ2-2	TGTGCCAGCAGCGGGAACACCGGGGAGCTGTTTTTT	CASSGNTGELFF
NA	NA	TRBV28	TRBJ2-7	TGTGCCAGCAGTGGCTCGGCAGCAGCCTACGAGCAGTACTTC	CASSGSAAAYEQYF
NA	NA	TRBV2	TRBJ2-7	TGTGCCAGCAGTGAAAGGGGGTACTCCTACGAGCAGTACTTC	CASSERGYSYEQYF
NA	NA	TRBV4-3	TRBJ2-1	TGCGCCAGCAGCCCTATGGAGGACCCGTACAATGAGCAGTTCTTC	CASSPMEDPYNEQFF
NA	TRBD1	TRBV15	TRBJ1-5	TGTGCCACCAGCATCCGCAACAGGGGGTATCAGCCCCAGCATTTT	CATSIRNRGYQPQHF
NA	NA	TRBV25-1	TRBJ2-6	TGTGCCAGCAGTGAATCGACAGAGGGGGCTGGGGCCAACGTCCTGACTTTC	CASSESTEGAGANVLTF
NA	TRBD2	TRBV7-9	TRBJ2-3	TGTGCCAGCAGCTTAGACCTTCAGCGGGAGGGGGATACGCAGTATTTT	CASSLDLQREGDTQYF
NA	NA	TRBV5-1	TRBJ1-2	TGCGCCAGCAGCTTGGAGGGGCCAAACTATGGCTACACCTTC	CASSLEGPNYGYTF
NA	NA	TRBV12-3/TRBV12-4	TRBJ1-6	TGTGCCAGCAGTCCGGATAATTCACCCCTCCACTTT	CASSPDNSPLHF
NA	TRBD2	TRBV3-1/TRBV3-2	TRBJ2-3	TGTGCCAGCAGCCAAGGGGGAGGGGGCACAGATACGCAGTATTTT	CASSQGGGGTDTQYF
NA	NA	TRBV4-1	TRBJ2-7	TGCGCCAGCAGCCAAGATTCAGGGAACGAGCAGTACTTC	CASSQDSGNEQYF
NA	NA	TRBV7-3	TRBJ2-2	TGTGCCAGCAGCTTAGGAACCCATGCCGGGGAGCTGTTTTTT	CASSLGTHAGELFF
NA	NA	TRBV9	TRBJ2-1	TGTGCCAGCAGCGTACTTGGAACTAGCACCTTCCCCTACAATGAGCAGTTCTTC	CASSVLGTSTFPYNEQFF
once	NA	TRBV5-8	TRBJ1-5	TGTGCCAGCAGCCCCGGTGAGGTGAGCAATCAGCCCCAGCATTTT	CASSPGEVSNQPQHF